The present TCR beta chain was sequenced within a study of regulatory T cells in long-lasting Graves disease. Time point in this sample: newly diagnosed GD, antithyroid drugs for less than 3 months. Construction of the TCR library relied on RNA isolated from PBMCs. Through Arm-PCR of CDR3 regions and iRepertoire HTBI primers, TCR beta libraries were built. Using its own MiXCR run on the multiplex PCR reads, TCRdb lists one record per CDR3 protein. The table has about 470,000 distinct CDR3 sequences, about 15% seen once. CDR1 and CDR2 from the germline V gene are SNHLY and FYNNEI. V gave up 9 bases and J gave up 1 base, with 12 bases separating them. The CDR3 has 13 amino acids. This clonotype was recorded a few times. Its antigen is unidentified. No conserved phenylalanine or tryptophan is present at the end of the CDR3, so a read error is the likely explanation. Study results and limitations: Under persistent disease, TRBV28, TRBJ1-2 and TRBJ2-5 were used preferentially.

These sequences were also reported in another study, on T cells in Graves' hyperthyroidism and ophthalmopathy.

V gene TRBV2 combines with J gene TRBJ1-2; D is unclear. Sequencing used peripheral blood mononuclear cells (PBMCs), obtained at new diagnosis, from a patient treated with antithyroid drugs. The TCR was taken from a woman aged 30 to 39 with Graves disease. As DNA, the CDR3 is TGTGCCAGGTCCTCCAGAATTAACTATGGCTACACCTCC. Its protein product is CARSSRINYGYTS.